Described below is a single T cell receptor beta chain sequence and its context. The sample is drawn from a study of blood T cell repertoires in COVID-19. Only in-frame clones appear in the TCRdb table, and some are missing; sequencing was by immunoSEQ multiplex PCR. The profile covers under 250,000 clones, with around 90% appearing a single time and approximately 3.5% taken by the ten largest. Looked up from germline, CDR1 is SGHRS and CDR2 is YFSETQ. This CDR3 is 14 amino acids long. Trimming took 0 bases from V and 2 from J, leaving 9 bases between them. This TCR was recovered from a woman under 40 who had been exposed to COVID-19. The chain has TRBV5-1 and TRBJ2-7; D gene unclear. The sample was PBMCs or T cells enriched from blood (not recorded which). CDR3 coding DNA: TGCGCCAGCAGCTTGGGCAGGCCAACCTACGAGCAGTACTTC. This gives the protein CASSLGRPTYEQYF. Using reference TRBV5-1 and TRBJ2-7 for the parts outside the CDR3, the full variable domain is KAGVTQTPRYLIKTRGQQVTLSCSPISGHRSVSWYQQTPGQGLQFLFEYFSETQRNKGNFPGRFSGRQFSNSRSEMNVSTLELGDSALYLCASSLGRPTYEQYFGPGTRLTVT.